This passage covers 25 T cell receptor beta chains from one sample sequenced in a study of blood T cell repertoires in COVID-19. Data came from immunoSEQ multiplex PCR; TCRdb stores just in-frame clones and leaves some out. The sample consists of about 270,000 clones, around nine tenths of them appearing once. Sequenced: peripheral blood. These TCRs come from a man aged 40-55 years who had recovered from COVID-19.

The chain has TRBV7-3 and TRBJ2-2, with 8 nucleotides matching TRBD2. Germline V gene lookup returns CDR1 SGHTA and CDR2 FQGTGA. V gave up 5 bases and J gave up 6 bases; unmatched junction bases: 14. CDR3 length equals 17 residues. This CDR3 reads CASSNNRGPGGAGELFF. CDR3 DNA sequence: TGTGCCAGCAGCAACAACCGGGGCCCCGGGGGGGCCGGGGAGCTGTTTTTT. Looking up the rest from reference TRBV7-3 and TRBJ2-2 gives the full variable domain: GAGVSQTPSNKVTEKGKYVELRCDPISGHTALYWYRQSLGQGPEFLIYFQGTGAADDSGLPNDRFFAVRPEGSVSTLKIQRTERGDSAVYLCASSNNRGPGGAGELFFGEGSRLTVL.

This chain links TRBV7-8 with TRBJ1-3; 7 positions agree with TRBD1. The germline CDR1 and CDR2 sequences are SGHVS and FQNEAQ. The ends lost 8 bases at V and 1 base at J; junction bases unmatched: 17. The CDR3 runs 18 residues. CDR3 protein: CASGRDSVRLSSGNTIYF. The CDR3 DNA is TGTGCCAGCGGCCGGGACAGTGTAAGGCTCTCTTCTGGAAACACCATATATTTT.

This rearrangement joins TRBV28 to TRBJ1-1, with 7 bases fitting TRBD1. The trim removed 5 bases at V and 1 base at J, leaving 4 bases unmatched. The length of the CDR3 is 14 residues. From germline, CDR1 is MDHEN and CDR2 SYDVKM. The CDR3 coding sequence is TGTGCCAGCAGTATAAACAGGGGGAACACTGAAGCTTTCTTT. As protein: CASSINRGNTEAFF.

The V call is TRBV20-1, the J call TRBJ2-1, with TRBD2 identical over 8 bases. Trimming took 3 bases from V and 10 from J; bases not matched to a gene: 2. This CDR3 region has 11 residues. Germline assignment: CDR1 DFQATT and CDR2 SNEGSKA (reference sequence). CDR3 nucleotide sequence: TGCAGTGCTAGTCGGGGGGGAGAGCAGTTCTTC. Protein product: CSASRGGEQFF.

J is TRBJ2-5 and V is TRBV4-3; 8 nucleotides line up with TRBD1. V lost 4 bases and J lost 3; bases outside the gene matches: 4. Germline lookup yields CDR1 LGHNA and CDR2 YSLEER. The CDR3 is 14 amino acids. The CDR3 DNA reads as TGCGCCAGCAGCCTTAAGACAGGGGAAGAGACCCAGTACTTC. Amino acid sequence: CASSLKTGEETQYF.

The CDR3 DNA follows: TGCGCCAGCAGCTTGACCAGCGGGGACCCCTACGAGCAGTACTTC. Its protein product is CASSLTSGDPYEQYF. V gene TRBV5-1 combines with J gene TRBJ2-7; 7 nucleotides align to TRBD2. V was clipped by 1 base and J by 2 bases; unmatched bases: 6. This CDR3 comprises 15 residues. The germline V gene has CDR1 SGHRS and CDR2 YFSETQ.

The J gene is TRBJ1-1, the V gene TRBV6-1, with 8 bases fitting TRBD1. Germline V lookup: CDR1 MNHNS, CDR2 SASEGT. J was trimmed by 0 bases and V by 2 bases; bases with no gene match: 8. The CDR3 consists of 17 residues. The CDR3 nucleotides read TGTGCCAGCAGTGAAAAGGACAGGGCAAGAATGAACACTGAAGCTTTCTTT. Translating gives CASSEKDRARMNTEAFF.

This chain uses TRBV27 with TRBJ1-2, with 9 nucleotides matching TRBD1. This CDR3 has 14 residues. CDR1 is MNHEY, CDR2 SMNVEV, per germline (reference sequence). The junction had 6 bases not matched to a gene; V was cut back by 6 bases and J by 4 bases. CDR3: CASRKQGAGYGYTF. The CDR3 bases are TGTGCCAGCAGAAAACAGGGGGCGGGCTATGGCTACACCTTC.

This chain links TRBV7-2 with TRBJ2-3, with 11 bases lining up with TRBD2. The trim removed 7 bases at V and 3 bases at J, leaving 6 bases unmatched. Germline lookup yields CDR1 SGHTA and CDR2 FQGNSA. The CDR3 contains 15 residues. CDR3 sequence reads: CASIPTSGRTDTQYF. In DNA form, the CDR3 reads TGTGCCAGCATCCCAACTAGCGGGAGAACAGATACGCAGTATTTT.

This chain connects TRBV6-5 to TRBJ1-2, with D maybe TRBD1 (6 bases). The germline V gene has CDR1 MNHEY and CDR2 SVGAGI. Trimming removed 7 bases at V and 7 bases at J, with 16 bases between. The CDR3 contains 13 residues. In DNA form, the CDR3 reads TGTGCCAGCAACGAACAGGGAAGCGGTGGCTACACCTTC. This sequence encodes CASNEQGSGGYTF.

A single count supports this clone. The chain is built from TRBV11-2 and TRBJ1-2, with D tentatively TRBD1 (6 bases). Trimming shortened V by 4 bases and J by 8 bases, and 17 bases separated the two germline ends. Germline loops: CDR1 SGHAT, CDR2 FQNNGV. This CDR3 is built from 14 residues. CDR3: CASSSGTTLSGYTF. The DNA for the CDR3 is TGTGCCAGCAGCTCCGGGACAACACTAAGCGGCTACACCTTC. Variable domain in full (rest from reference TRBV11-2 and TRBJ1-2): EAGVAQSPRYKIIEKRQSVAFWCNPISGHATLYWYQQILGQGPKLLIQFQNNGVVDDSQLPKDRFSAERLKGVDSTLKIQPAKLEDSAVYLCASSSGTTLSGYTFGSGTRLTVV.

V is TRBV5-4 and J is TRBJ1-6; no reliable D call. Germline assignment: CDR1 SGHNT and CDR2 YYREEE (reference sequence). V dropped 0 bases and J dropped 4 bases, with 8 bases sitting between them. This CDR3 has 15 amino acids. CDR3 sequence (DNA): TGTGCCAGCAGCTTGGATTCACTATATAATTCACCCCTCCACTTT. It specifies CASSLDSLYNSPLHF.

This clone was counted a few times. The chain links TRBV5-4 to TRBJ2-2; D is perhaps TRBD1 (5 bases). The CDR3 contains 16 residues. CDR1 is SGHNT and CDR2 is YYREEE in the germline V gene (reference sequence). Trimming pared 1 base from V and 3 bases from J, leaving 13 bases between. The CDR3 is CASSLILTVDTGELFF. The DNA for the CDR3 is TGTGCCAGCAGCTTGATCTTGACAGTAGACACCGGGGAGCTGTTTTTT.

The chain links TRBV10-2 to TRBJ2-7; TRBD2 agrees at 11 bases. The CDR3 runs 21 residues. Germline CDR1 is WSHSY and CDR2 is SAAADI. With V trimmed by 2 bases and J by 4 bases, 22 bases remained unmatched. CDR3 nucleotide sequence: TGCGCCAGCAGTGAGAGCGGGGGCCCTAGCGGGAGGCCCCTTGGGGGTTACGAGCAGTACTTC. As protein: CASSESGGPSGRPLGGYEQYF.

The J gene is TRBJ2-7, the V gene TRBV5-4; TRBD2 agrees at 8 bases. V lost 4 bases to trimming and J lost 7 bases; unmatched junction nucleotides: 13. The CDR3 totals 15 residues. Per the germline V gene, CDR1 is SGHNT and CDR2 is YYREEE (reference sequence). The CDR3 is CASSPLGGGRLEQYF. In nucleotides, the CDR3 is TGTGCCAGCAGCCCCCTCGGCGGGGGGAGGTTGGAGCAGTACTTC.

V usage is TRBV4-1 and J usage is TRBJ2-3; 10 nucleotides align to TRBD2. The germline V gene has CDR1 MGHRA and CDR2 YSYEKL. The length of the CDR3 is 16 residues. After removal of 1 base from V and 4 bases from J, the junction contained 5 bases not matched to a gene. In nucleotides, the CDR3 is TGCGCCAGCAGCCAAGCTTCTAGCGGGGGTCCAGATACGCAGTATTTT. Amino acids: CASSQASSGGPDTQYF.

The chain uses TRBV5-1 and TRBJ2-7; D not resolved. Germline CDR1 and CDR2: SGHRS and YFSETQ. The CDR3 runs to 14 residues. V was trimmed by 0 bases and J by 0 bases, leaving 7 bases between them. In nucleotides, the CDR3 is TGCGCCAGCAGCTTGGCGAGGAGCTCCTACGAGCAGTACTTC. Protein product: CASSLARSSYEQYF.

The chain uses TRBV27 and TRBJ2-5, with 9 bases aligning to TRBD2. V was pared by 1 base and J by 5 bases, with 5 bases of the junction left unmatched. CDR3 length: 15 amino acids. CDR1 and CDR2 (germline): MNHEY, SMNVEV (reference sequence). Written as DNA, the CDR3 is TGTGCCAGCAGTTTATTCGCTAGCGGGAAGGAGACCCAGTACTTC. Encoded protein: CASSLFASGKETQYF.

The CDR3 sequence is CASSSGTALRTDTQYF. The DNA of the CDR3 is TGTGCCAGCAGCTCCGGGACAGCCTTACGCACAGATACGCAGTATTTT. The rearrangement links TRBV13 to TRBJ2-3; 7 bases align to TRBD1. Per germline, CDR1 PRHDT and CDR2 FYEKMQ (reference sequence). Trimming at V came to 4 bases and at J to 1 base, leaving 8 bases not matched to a gene. The CDR3 spans 16 residues.

The V gene is TRBV11-3, the J gene TRBJ2-1; 7 positions agree with TRBD2. Germline V gene lookup returns CDR1 SGHNT and CDR2 YENEEA. V lost 3 bases, J lost 8 bases, and 4 bases stayed unmatched. The CDR3 consists of 13 residues. The CDR3: CASSLEAGDEQFF. CDR3 bases: TGTGCCAGCAGCTTGGAGGCGGGGGATGAGCAGTTCTTC.

The CDR3 DNA follows: TGTGCCAGCAGTTTTGCGGGGTACACTGAAGCTTTCTTT. Its translation is CASSFAGYTEAFF. This sequence joins TRBV12-3 or TRBV12-4 and TRBJ1-1; D is undetermined. The CDR3 contains 13 residues. Between the trimmed V and J ends, which lost 3 bases and 3 bases, there was a span of 8 bases.

With respect to this clone: Relative to the germline gene, one junction end is altered; a read error may explain this. The chain is built from TRBV12-3 or TRBV12-4 and TRBJ2-7; a possible D gene is TRBD2 (6 bases). This CDR3 has 13 amino acids. The CDR3 nucleotides read TGTGCCAGCAGGGTTACTAGCTCCCACGAGCAGTACTTC. This translates into CASRVTSSHEQYF.

This clone was counted only a few times. The gene calls are TRBV25-1 and TRBJ2-2; no reliable D call. CDR3 length: 14 residues. The germline V and J ends were trimmed by 1 base and 5 bases, with 8 bases remaining between them. Germline lookup yields CDR1 MGHDK and CDR2 SYGVNS. This CDR3 is CASSESHITGELFF. The CDR3 DNA follows: TGTGCCAGCAGTGAATCCCACATTACCGGGGAGCTGTTTTTT.

CDR3 region: CASRGTGSNSPLHF. CDR3 sequence (DNA): TGTGCCAGCAGGGGAACAGGGAGTAATTCACCCCTCCACTTT. The rearrangement joins TRBV19 to TRBJ1-6; D is perhaps TRBD1 (6 bases). Looked up from germline, CDR1 is LNHDA and CDR2 is SQIVND (reference sequence). The CDR3 spans 14 residues. V gave up 9 bases and J gave up 6 bases, with 15 bases separating them.

This clone was observed a few times. The CDR3 region has the DNA TGTGCCAGCACAAAATTAGCGGGAGAGGTTGAGCAGTTCTTC. This sequence encodes CASTKLAGEVEQFF. This chain connects TRBV2 to TRBJ2-1; 9 nucleotides match TRBD2. This CDR3 is 14 amino acids long. The V and J ends lost 7 bases and 9 bases, in that order; junction bases with no gene match: 10. CDR1 and CDR2 (germline): SNHLY, FYNNEI.